This T cell receptor beta chain is from a study of PD-1 blockade in mismatch repair-deficient tumors. Turning to the study itself: Patients had approximately 11 mismatch repair-deficient cancer types, all previously treated and progressing. Whole-study findings and limits: Rapid post-treatment expansion, then contraction, generally preceding radiologic response, marked tumor-resident clones.

Every patient had mismatch repair deficiency by PCR or immunohistochemistry. Comments on this clone: What it binds is unknown.

With V trimmed by 3 bases and J by 4 bases, 1 base remained unmatched. The CDR3 contains 14 residues. Germline V lookup: CDR1 SGHTA, CDR2 FQGTGA. Clones were sequenced by immunoSEQ multiplex PCR, and TCRdb holds only the in-frame ones, with some missing. The sample lists some 100,000 clones; approximately 80% were seen once. The V gene is TRBV7-3, the J gene TRBJ2-7; the match to TRBD2 covers 12 bases. Sequences were derived from peripheral blood, sampled about eight months after starting pembrolizumab. This sequence was found in an adult with mismatch repair-deficient cancer. Here the CDR3 reads CASSFGTSGYEQYF. DNA of the CDR3: TGTGCCAGCAGCTTCGGGACTAGCGGGTACGAGCAGTACTTC.